This T cell receptor (beta chain) derives from a study of identical twins. Unique molecular identifiers were present on cDNA, and template switching added a universal primer site. TCRdb called the 5' RACE reads again in MiXCR, with one record for every CDR3 protein. This table holds hundreds of thousands of distinct CDR3 sequences, 15% to 20% found once. Germline trimming cut 4 bases from V and 10 bases from J; bases unmatched to any gene: 8. The CDR3 is 13 amino acids. Per the germline V gene, CDR1 is MNHEY and CDR2 is SVGEGT. Separately, the same data were catalogued under a study of T cells expressing NK-cell markers. From that report: More than 5 of the donors carried dominant NKG2C+ clonotypes that took up 1.0-7.0% of their CD8+ T cells. Whether expanded NKG2C+ T cell clones recognized HCMV stayed uncertain.

This chain connects TRBV6-2 or TRBV6-3 to TRBJ1-2; TRBD1 matches 8 bases. Input material: PBMCs. The clonotype was recovered from a woman under 30 in good health. The CDR3 bases are TGTGCCAGCAGTTCTTCTGGACAGGGAGCCTACACCTTC. Encoded protein: CASSSSGQGAYTF.